The present entry profiles one TCR beta chain with its context. Its matching antigen is unknown. Likely unrecorded immune exposures existed in these nominally healthy donors. The data originate from a study of cytomegalovirus exposure and HLA in healthy donors. At the level of the study: Genetic ancestry analysis placed around four fifths of the roughly 400 donors that were genotyped in the Caucasian-associated cluster.

General study findings and limits: Under in vitro conditions, a few CMV-associated chains were confirmed as specific for CMV antigens.

V lost 7 bases to trimming and J lost 11 bases, with 17 bases between them. The CDR3 is made up of 12 amino acids. Germline V gene sequence: CDR1 SGHTA, CDR2 FQGNSA. PCR primers comprised 60 Vbeta and 13 Jbeta primers. The table came from immunoSEQ multiplex PCR; TCRdb's copy has only in-frame clones and leaves some out. The sample comprises approximately 140,000 clones, roughly 80% of which are singletons, and 6.5% to 7% rests with the top ten. The rearrangement uses TRBV7-2 and TRBJ1-1; tentative D call: TRBD1 (5 bases). The sequencing sample was made of PBMCs. This TCR derives from a woman in her forties in good health and CMV-seropositive. Here the CDR3 reads CASKRDAGRAFF. CDR3 nucleotides: TGTGCCAGCAAGCGGGACGCGGGGAGGGCTTTCTTT.